A single sample gave rise to the 10 T cell receptor beta chains below, sequenced in a study of regulatory and conventional T cells in RAG deficiency. The sorted regulatory T cells were CD4+, CD25-high and CD127-low, with genomic DNA sequenced. Profiling relied on immunoSEQ multiplex PCR, and the TCRdb table lists in-frame clones only, not all of them. The data show roughly 30,000 clones, with 80% to 95% seen just once and roughly 0.82% held by the top ten. These data also formed part of another study, on regulatory T cells. That investigation notes: The PCR used 52 TRBV and 13 TRBJ primers.

The material sequenced was Tregs sorted from blood. The receptors here all came from a human donor in good health.

The chain joins TRBV4-1 to TRBJ1-1; no definite D call. The CDR3 is made up of 14 amino acids. V was cut by 0 bases and J by 11 bases, with 16 bases left in between. Germline CDR1 reads MGHRA; CDR2 reads YSYEKL. CDR3 sequence: CASSQDPTVSGAFF. As DNA, the CDR3 is TGCGCCAGCAGCCAAGATCCGACCGTGTCGGGGGCTTTCTTT.

The V and J genes are TRBV19 and TRBJ1-1; D is unresolved. This CDR3 spans 13 amino acids. CDR1 is LNHDA, CDR2 SQIVND, per germline (reference sequence). Trimming stripped 4 bases from V and 6 bases from J, with 12 bases between. As DNA, the CDR3 is TGTGCCAGTAGTAGGAAGGGCTCGGCTGAAGCTTTCTTT. Amino acids: CASSRKGSAEAFF. The full variable domain, its missing parts supplied by reference TRBV19 and TRBJ1-1, is DGGITQSPKYLFRKEGQNVTLSCEQNLNHDAMYWYRQDPGQGLRLIYYSQIVNDFQKGDIAEGYSVSREKKESFPLTVTSAQKNPTAFYLCASSRKGSAEAFFGQGTRLTVV.

This chain connects TRBV18 to TRBJ2-3; no clear D. Trimming shortened V by 0 bases and J by 7 bases, and 5 bases separated the two germline ends. This CDR3 region has 12 residues. The germline V gene encodes CDR1 KGHSH and CDR2 LQKENI. The CDR3 is CASSPPEYTQYF. The CDR3 DNA reads as TGTGCCAGCTCACCACCAGAGTATACGCAGTATTTT.

A remark on this clone: Other DNA sequences of this sample code for an identical CDR3. The genes are TRBV5-5 and TRBJ1-2; D may be TRBD1 (5 bases). Germline CDR1 SGHKS, CDR2 YYEKEE (reference sequence). Trimming took 1 base from V and 5 from J, leaving 9 bases between them. The CDR3 totals 13 residues. CDR3 sequence: CASSLLDRYGYTF. The CDR3 DNA reads as TGTGCCAGCAGCTTGCTAGACAGATATGGCTACACCTTC.

The chain links TRBV19 to TRBJ1-1, with a tentative D call TRBD1 (5 bases). The length of the CDR3 is 15 residues. Trimming pared 7 bases from V and 1 base from J, leaving 16 bases between. Germline assignment: CDR1 LNHDA and CDR2 SQIVND (reference sequence). CDR3 sequence: CASISDWTKNTEAFF. CDR3 DNA: TGTGCCAGTATCTCAGATTGGACAAAGAACACTGAAGCTTTCTTT. Combining the CDR3 with reference TRBV19 and TRBJ1-1 gives the whole variable domain DGGITQSPKYLFRKEGQNVTLSCEQNLNHDAMYWYRQDPGQGLRLIYYSQIVNDFQKGDIAEGYSVSREKKESFPLTVTSAQKNPTAFYLCASISDWTKNTEAFFGQGTRLTVV.

This clone has only a few counts. The V call is TRBV4-1, the J call TRBJ2-1; 8 nucleotides agree with TRBD2. V lost 1 base, J lost 8 bases, and 10 bases stayed unmatched. This CDR3 spans 16 amino acids. CDR1 is MGHRA, CDR2 YSYEKL, per germline. CDR3 sequence reads: CASSQVWTSFIYEQFF. The DNA of the CDR3 is TGCGCCAGCAGCCAAGTCTGGACTAGCTTCATCTATGAGCAGTTCTTC.

The V call is TRBV28, the J call TRBJ1-4, with D possibly matching TRBD1 (6 bases). Per germline, CDR1 MDHEN and CDR2 SYDVKM. V was pared by 10 bases and J by 6 bases, with 21 bases between. This CDR3 is built from 15 residues. The CDR3 DNA reads TGTGCCACCTTACCGGGGGGCGCAACCCATGAAAAACTGTTTTTT. Amino acid sequence: CATLPGGATHEKLFF.

The rearrangement joins TRBV4-1 to TRBJ1-4; D is uncertain. Trimming shortened V by 1 base and J by 6 bases, and 12 bases separated the two germline ends. CDR1 and CDR2 (germline): MGHRA, YSYEKL. This CDR3 is built from 15 residues. CDR3 bases: TGCGCCAGCAGCCAAGGTACGGTGAACTATGAAAAACTGTTTTTT. This codes for CASSQGTVNYEKLFF.

This sequence joins TRBV4-1 and TRBJ2-7, with D perhaps given as TRBD1 or TRBD2 (5 bases each). The V gene lost 4 bases and the J gene lost 6 bases, with 22 bases spanning the gap. Looked up from germline, CDR1 is MGHRA and CDR2 is YSYEKL. This CDR3 spans 16 amino acids. The CDR3 is CASSPPTGSTGGEQYF. Here the CDR3 DNA reads TGCGCCAGCAGCCCCCCCACCGGGTCCACTGGGGGCGAGCAGTACTTC.

The genes are TRBV7-8 and TRBJ2-1; D might be TRBD1 (6 bases). V was trimmed by 0 bases and J by 2 bases, leaving 17 bases between them. Germline V gives CDR1 SGHVS, CDR2 FQNEAQ. The CDR3 sequence is 18 residues long. CDR3 nucleotides: TGTGCCAGCAGCTTAGCGCGCAGGGGTATACGGACCTACAATGAGCAGTTCTTC. Residues: CASSLARRGIRTYNEQFF.